The 5 T cell receptor beta chains below all came from one sample that was sequenced in a study of cytomegalovirus exposure and HLA in healthy donors. PCR primers comprised 60 Vbeta and 13 Jbeta primers. Clones were sequenced by immunoSEQ multiplex PCR, and TCRdb holds only the in-frame ones, with some missing. The table shows over 110,000 clones, with 73% occurring only once. Material: PBMCs. The receptor set was obtained from a woman aged 40 to 50 in good health and CMV-seronegative.

This chain links TRBV4-3 with TRBJ2-1; 9 bases are a match to TRBD2. The V and J ends lost 4 bases and 4 bases, in that order; junction bases with no gene match: 14. The CDR3 is made up of 18 amino acids. Germline V gives CDR1 LGHNA, CDR2 YSLEER. CDR3 protein: CASSLAGTSRLTYNEQFF. CDR3 DNA: TGCGCCAGCAGCCTAGCCGGGACTAGCCGACTTACTTACAATGAGCAGTTCTTC.

The chain has TRBV2 and TRBJ1-2, with TRBD1 identical over 8 bases. V trimming: 1 base; J trimming: 11 bases; junction bases outside the gene matches: 6. The CDR3 totals 13 residues. Germline lookup yields CDR1 SNHLY and CDR2 FYNNEI. The chain's CDR3 is CASSEEGTGGYTF. In nucleotides, the CDR3 is TGTGCCAGCAGTGAAGAAGGTACAGGGGGGTACACCTTC.

The sample holds one count of this clone. The CDR3: CASSLLGAGWETQYF. The CDR3 DNA is TGTGCCAGCAGCCTGCTGGGAGCGGGGTGGGAGACCCAGTACTTC. This rearrangement joins TRBV7-6 to TRBJ2-5; 7 nucleotides match TRBD2. The V segment lost 5 bases and the J segment 5 bases; nucleotides outside the gene matches: 11. This CDR3 region has 15 residues. CDR1 and CDR2 (germline): SGHVS, FNYEAQ. The full variable domain, rest sourced from reference TRBV7-6 and TRBJ2-5, is GAGVSQSPRYKVTKRGQDVALRCDPISGHVSLYWYRQALGQGPEFLTYFNYEAQQDKSGLPNDRFSAERPEGSISTLTIQRTEQRDSAMYRCASSLLGAGWETQYFGPGTRLLVL.

This clone occurred a few times. J is TRBJ2-7 and V is TRBV5-6, with 7 bases identical to TRBD1. Per the germline V gene, CDR1 is SGHDT and CDR2 is YYEEEE. The CDR3 runs to 15 residues. V was pared by 4 bases and J by 7 bases, with 14 bases of the junction left unmatched. CDR3 sequence (DNA): TGTGCCAGCAGCGGAAAAGGACAGGTCTGGTTTGAGCAGTACTTC. It codes for CASSGKGQVWFEQYF.

The chain uses TRBV4-3 and TRBJ2-1, with TRBD1 as a possible D gene (6 bases). The V gene lost 3 bases and the J gene lost 4 bases, with 22 bases spanning the gap. Germline V lookup: CDR1 LGHNA, CDR2 YSLEER. This CDR3 has 18 amino acids. The CDR3 sequence is CASSHSPATGQGYNEQFF. Here the CDR3 DNA reads TGCGCCAGCAGCCACTCGCCGGCCACAGGCCAGGGGTACAATGAGCAGTTCTTC.